Listed below are T cell receptor beta chains from one sample, sequenced in a study of CD8 T cells in ankylosing spondylitis. TCRdb re-called the 5' RACE reads with MiXCR, one entry per CDR3 protein. The sample includes approximately 240,000 distinct CDR3 sequences, about 24% of them seen just once. Sequencing was carried out using blood, either unsorted or a sorted T cell fraction (not recorded which). The receptor set was obtained from a male donor with ankylosing spondylitis or in good health (not recorded which). Each CDR3 is given with its conserved first and last residue. The D gene is left open where the match is weak. Size tells how often a clone was seen (once, few, many) or the class of an expanded clone, and some rows leave it out.

>TRBD1|NA|TRBJ2-7|TRBV10-3
CAITKGQISYEQYF
TGTGCCATCACCAAGGGACAGATCTCCTACGAGCAGTACTTC
>TRBD2|NA|TRBJ2-3|TRBV18
CASSPSGLAGSTDTQYF
TGTGCCAGCTCACCATCCGGCTTAGCGGGGAGCACAGATACGCAGTATTTT
>TRBD1|few|TRBJ2-7|TRBV12-3/TRBV12-4
CASSTGGVTYEQYF
TGTGCCAGCAGTACAGGGGGCGTCACCTACGAGCAGTACTTC
>TRBD1|many|TRBJ2-1|TRBV5-1
CASSFGGTGELGEQFF
TGCGCCAGCAGCTTTGGTGGGACAGGGGAACTCGGTGAGCAGTTCTTC
>NA|NA|TRBJ2-1|TRBV7-9
CASSPGGLPYNEQFF
TGTGCCAGCAGCCCTGGGGGGCTCCCCTACAATGAGCAGTTCTTC
>TRBD1|NA|TRBJ1-1|TRBV29-1
CSVKGRQGRIAEAFF
TGCAGCGTCAAGGGACGACAGGGGAGGATAGCTGAAGCTTTCTTT
>NA|NA|TRBJ2-7|TRBV7-8
CASSLGPGRSYEQYF
TGTGCCAGCAGCTTAGGACCGGGGCGATCCTACGAGCAGTACTTC
>TRBD1|many|TRBJ2-7|TRBV3-1
CASSLRQGMAYEQYF
TGTGCCAGCAGCCTCAGACAGGGAATGGCCTACGAGCAGTACTTC
>TRBD1|few|TRBJ2-2|TRBV12-3/TRBV12-4
CASSHLPGQGIPGELFF
TGTGCCAGCAGTCACCTCCCGGGACAGGGAATTCCCGGGGAGCTGTTTTTT
>NA|NA|TRBJ2-7|TRBV11-1
CASSLQGSPSYEQYF
TGTGCCAGCAGCTTACAGGGGTCCCCCTCCTACGAGCAGTACTTC
>NA|NA|TRBJ2-5|TRBV7-6
CASSLTIRRFGETQYF
TGTGCCAGCAGCTTAACCATTCGCAGGTTTGGGGAGACCCAGTACTTC
>NA|many|TRBJ1-4|TRBV4-2
CASSQIGGTNEKLFF
TGTGCCAGCAGCCAAATCGGGGGTACTAATGAAAAACTGTTTTTT
>NA|few|TRBJ2-2|TRBV5-5
CASSLWAGATGELFF
TGTGCCAGCAGCTTGTGGGCAGGGGCCACCGGGGAGCTGTTTTTT
>NA|NA|TRBJ2-3|TRBV5-5
CASSIRGADTQYF
TGTGCCAGCAGCATCAGGGGTGCAGATACGCAGTATTTT
>NA|few|TRBJ2-2|TRBV7-3
CASSLKGTGELFF
TGTGCCAGCAGCTTAAAGGGGACCGGGGAGCTGTTTTTT
>NA|NA|TRBJ2-1|TRBV15
CATSRWDPGPDEQFF
TGTGCCACCAGCAGGTGGGACCCCGGTCCGGATGAGCAGTTCTTC
>NA|NA|TRBJ2-5|TRBV5-5
CASSLEGRYQETQYF
TGTGCCAGCAGCTTGGAGGGACGGTACCAAGAGACCCAGTACTTC
>TRBD1|NA|TRBJ2-7|TRBV19
CASKGKGQGPGEQYF
TGTGCCAGTAAAGGAAAGGGACAGGGGCCCGGGGAGCAGTACTTC
>NA|NA|TRBJ2-7|TRBV23-1
CASSQPAQPSSYEQYF
TGCGCCAGCAGTCAGCCCGCGCAGCCGAGCTCCTACGAGCAGTACTTC
>TRBD2|many|TRBJ2-7|TRBV20-1
CSAVTSGGAYEQYF
TGCAGTGCTGTGACTAGCGGAGGAGCCTACGAGCAGTACTTC
>TRBD1|many|TRBJ1-1|TRBV29-1
CSAGQMNTEAFF
TGCAGCGCGGGACAGATGAACACTGAAGCTTTCTTT
>TRBD1|many|TRBJ2-5|TRBV7-2
CASSRDRQETQYF
TGTGCCAGCAGCCGGGACAGGCAAGAGACCCAGTACTTC
>NA|NA|TRBJ2-5|TRBV5-4
CASSLGGTTQETQYF
TGTGCCAGCAGCTTGGGGGGGACAACCCAAGAGACCCAGTACTTC
>NA|few|TRBJ1-5|TRBV20-1
CSARAGGHNQPQHF
TGCAGTGCTAGGGCAGGAGGACATAATCAGCCCCAGCATTTT
>NA|many|TRBJ2-2|TRBV9
CASSVASLNTGELFF
TGTGCCAGCAGCGTAGCGAGCCTGAACACCGGGGAGCTGTTTTTT
>NA|once|TRBJ1-6|TRBV5-1
CASSSMTGANSPLHF
TGCGCCAGCAGCTCGATGACAGGCGCTAATTCACCCCTCCACTTT
>TRBD1|few|TRBJ2-7|TRBV20-1
CSARPRDSKTYEQYF
TGCAGTGCTAGACCCCGGGACAGCAAAACCTACGAGCAGTACTTC
>NA|NA|TRBJ2-1|TRBV29-1
CSAYGRRSYNEQFF
TGCAGCGCCTACGGACGGCGCTCCTACAATGAGCAGTTCTTC
>NA|NA|TRBJ2-5|TRBV3-1
CASSQGANQETQYF
TGTGCCAGCAGCCAAGGTGCTAACCAAGAGACCCAGTACTTC
>TRBD2|NA|TRBJ2-5|TRBV23-1
CATRGGPQETQYF
TGCGCCACCCGCGGGGGGCCGCAAGAGACCCAGTACTTC
>TRBD1|few|TRBJ1-6|TRBV20-1
CSARSRQGLVNSPLHF
TGCAGTGCTAGATCCAGACAGGGGCTCGTTAATTCACCCCTCCACTTT
>TRBD2|NA|TRBJ2-1|TRBV5-5
CASSLSTGLAMHEQFF
TGTGCCAGCAGCTTATCAACAGGACTAGCGATGCATGAGCAGTTCTTC
>NA|few|TRBJ1-1|TRBV6-1
CASTLRGREDTEAFF
TGTGCCAGCACCCTAAGGGGTCGTGAGGACACTGAAGCTTTCTTT
>NA|NA|TRBJ2-1|TRBV12-3/TRBV12-4
CASSLGGAWNEQFF
TGTGCCAGCAGTTTAGGGGGCGCCTGGAATGAGCAGTTCTTC
>TRBD2|many|TRBJ2-5|TRBV7-2
CASSLSFSGGKTQYF
TGTGCCAGCAGCTTATCATTTAGCGGGGGGAAGACCCAGTACTTC
>NA|NA|TRBJ2-3|TRBV20-1
CSARDPYGRTDTQYF
TGCAGTGCTAGAGATCCTTATGGTCGCACAGATACGCAGTATTTT
>NA|NA|TRBJ2-7|TRBV2
CASSGWEYEQYF
TGTGCCAGCAGTGGGTGGGAATACGAGCAGTACTTC
>NA|many|TRBJ1-1|TRBV12-3/TRBV12-4
CASSLSPPEDTEAFF
TGTGCCAGCAGTTTATCTCCCCCGGAGGACACTGAAGCTTTCTTT
>NA|NA|TRBJ2-3|TRBV20-1
CSVKVALGVDTQYF
TGCAGTGTCAAGGTGGCCCTGGGTGTGGATACGCAGTATTTT
>TRBD2|NA|TRBJ2-3|TRBV7-9
CASSYLSSGGGRDTQYF
TGTGCCAGCAGCTACCTCTCTAGCGGGGGGGGGCGAGATACGCAGTATTTT
>TRBD1|many|TRBJ2-5|TRBV20-1
CSARDRTGVETQYF
TGCAGTGCTAGAGATCGGACAGGGGTGGAGACCCAGTACTTC